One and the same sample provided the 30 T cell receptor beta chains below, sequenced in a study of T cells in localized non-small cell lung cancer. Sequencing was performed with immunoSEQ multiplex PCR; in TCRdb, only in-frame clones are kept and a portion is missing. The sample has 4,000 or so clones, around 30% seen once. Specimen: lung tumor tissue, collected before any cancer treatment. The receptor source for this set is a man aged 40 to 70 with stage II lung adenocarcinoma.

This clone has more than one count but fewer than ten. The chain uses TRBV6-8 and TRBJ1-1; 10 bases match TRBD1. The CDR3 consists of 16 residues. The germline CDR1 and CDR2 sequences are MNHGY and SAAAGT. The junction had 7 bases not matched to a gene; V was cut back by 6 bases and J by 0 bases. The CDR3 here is CASREGQGPMNTEAFF. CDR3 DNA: TGTGCCAGCAGGGAGGGACAGGGGCCGATGAACACTGAAGCTTTCTTT.

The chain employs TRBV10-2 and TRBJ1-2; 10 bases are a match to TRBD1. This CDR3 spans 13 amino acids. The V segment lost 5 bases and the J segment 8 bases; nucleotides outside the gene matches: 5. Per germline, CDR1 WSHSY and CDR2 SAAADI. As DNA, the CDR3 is TGCGCCAGCAGTACCGGGACAGGGGCCGGCTACACCTTC. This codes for CASSTGTGAGYTF.

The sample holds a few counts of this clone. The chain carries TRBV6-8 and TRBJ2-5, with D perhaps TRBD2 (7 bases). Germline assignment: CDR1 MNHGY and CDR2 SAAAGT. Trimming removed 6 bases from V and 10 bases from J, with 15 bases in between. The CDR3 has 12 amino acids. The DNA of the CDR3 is TGTGCCAGCAGCCCGCGGGGGCAGGTCCAGTACTTC. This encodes CASSPRGQVQYF.

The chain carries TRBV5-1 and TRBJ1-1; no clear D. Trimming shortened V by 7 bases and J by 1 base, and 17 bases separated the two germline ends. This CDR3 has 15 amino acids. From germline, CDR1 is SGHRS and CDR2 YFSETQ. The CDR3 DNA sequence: TGCGCCAGCCGAGCTTGGATTGGTGAGAACACTGAAGCTTTCTTT. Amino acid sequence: CASRAWIGENTEAFF.

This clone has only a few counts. CDR3 protein: CARGAGGRPDTQYF. In DNA form, the CDR3 reads TGTGCCAGGGGAGCCGGGGGGAGGCCAGATACGCAGTATTTT. The chain is built from TRBV2 and TRBJ2-3, with 7 bases lining up with TRBD2. The V gene's germline CDR1 is SNHLY and CDR2 FYNNEI. This CDR3 has 14 amino acids. The V and J ends lost 9 bases and 4 bases, in that order; junction bases with no gene match: 10.

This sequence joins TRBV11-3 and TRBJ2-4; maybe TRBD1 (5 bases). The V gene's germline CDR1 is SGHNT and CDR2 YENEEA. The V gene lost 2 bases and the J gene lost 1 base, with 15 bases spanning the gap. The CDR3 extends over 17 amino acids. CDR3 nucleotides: TGTGCCAGCAGCTTAAGTGGCAGGGTCCTGGCCAAAAACATTCAGTACTTC. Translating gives CASSLSGRVLAKNIQYF.

Written as DNA, the CDR3 is TGTGCCAGCCTATCGGGGACTAGAACCGGGGAGCTGTTTTTT. Residues: CASLSGTRTGELFF. The chain has TRBV15 and TRBJ2-2; 8 nucleotides agree with TRBD2. V was clipped by 10 bases and J by 5 bases; unmatched bases: 9. CDR3 length: 14 residues. CDR1 and CDR2 from the germline V gene are LNHNV and YYDKDF (reference sequence).

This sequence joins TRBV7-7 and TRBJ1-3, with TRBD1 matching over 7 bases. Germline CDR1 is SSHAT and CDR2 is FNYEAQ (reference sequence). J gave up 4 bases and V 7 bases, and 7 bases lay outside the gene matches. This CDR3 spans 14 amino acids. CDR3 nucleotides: TGTGCCAGCACCCAAAAGGGACAGGGAAACACCATATATTTT. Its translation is CASTQKGQGNTIYF.

The CDR3 protein is CASSLQGPPTFNQPQHF. The CDR3 DNA follows: TGTGCCAGCAGCTTGCAGGGGCCGCCGACCTTTAATCAGCCCCAGCATTTT. V gene TRBV11-3 combines with J gene TRBJ1-5, with D perhaps TRBD1 (6 bases). This CDR3 spans 17 amino acids. The V and J ends lost 3 bases and 4 bases respectively, with 19 bases between them. Per the germline V gene, CDR1 is SGHNT and CDR2 is YENEEA.

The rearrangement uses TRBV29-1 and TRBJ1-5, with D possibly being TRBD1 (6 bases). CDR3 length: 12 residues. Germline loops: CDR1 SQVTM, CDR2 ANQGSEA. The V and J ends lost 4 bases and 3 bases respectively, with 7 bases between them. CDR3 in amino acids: CSVGTDNQPQHF. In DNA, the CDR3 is TGCAGCGTTGGGACAGACAATCAGCCCCAGCATTTT.

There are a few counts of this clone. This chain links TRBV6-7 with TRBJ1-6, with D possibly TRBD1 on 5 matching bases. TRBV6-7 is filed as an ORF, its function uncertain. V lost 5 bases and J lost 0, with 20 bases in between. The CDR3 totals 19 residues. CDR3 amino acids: CASSEAIRAGSSYNSPLHF. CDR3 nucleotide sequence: TGTGCCAGCAGTGAAGCGATTAGGGCAGGGAGCTCCTATAATTCACCCCTCCACTTT.

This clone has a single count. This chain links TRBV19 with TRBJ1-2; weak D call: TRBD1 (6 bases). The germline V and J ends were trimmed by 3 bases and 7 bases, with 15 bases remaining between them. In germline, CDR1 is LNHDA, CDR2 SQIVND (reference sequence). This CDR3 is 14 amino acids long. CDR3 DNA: TGTGCCAGTAGTATGGGGGCAGGGTCTCGTGGCTACACCTTC. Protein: CASSMGAGSRGYTF.

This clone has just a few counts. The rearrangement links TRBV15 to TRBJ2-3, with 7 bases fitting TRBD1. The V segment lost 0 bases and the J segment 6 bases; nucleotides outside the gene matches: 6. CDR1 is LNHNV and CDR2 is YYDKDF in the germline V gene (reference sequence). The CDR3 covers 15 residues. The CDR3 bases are TGTGCCACCAGCAGAGATCGTAGGGGGCTGGATACGCAGTATTTT. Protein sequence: CATSRDRRGLDTQYF.

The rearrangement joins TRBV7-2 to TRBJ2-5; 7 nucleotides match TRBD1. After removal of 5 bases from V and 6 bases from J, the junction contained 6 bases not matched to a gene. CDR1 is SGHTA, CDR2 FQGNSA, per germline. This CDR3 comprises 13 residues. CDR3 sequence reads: CASSTTGWQTQYF. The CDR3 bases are TGTGCCAGCAGCACGACAGGGTGGCAGACCCAGTACTTC.

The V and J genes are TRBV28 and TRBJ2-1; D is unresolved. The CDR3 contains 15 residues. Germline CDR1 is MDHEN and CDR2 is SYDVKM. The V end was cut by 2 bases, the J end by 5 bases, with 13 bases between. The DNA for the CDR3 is TGTGCCAGCAGTTTAATAGAGGCGGCAGACAATGAGCAGTTCTTC. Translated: CASSLIEAADNEQFF.

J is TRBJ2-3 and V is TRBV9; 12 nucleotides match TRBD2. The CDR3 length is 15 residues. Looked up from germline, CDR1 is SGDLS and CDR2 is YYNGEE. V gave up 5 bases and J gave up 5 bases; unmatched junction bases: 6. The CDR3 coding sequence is TGTGCCAGCAGTCCCACTAGCGGGGGGTTAGATACGCAGTATTTT. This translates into CASSPTSGGLDTQYF.

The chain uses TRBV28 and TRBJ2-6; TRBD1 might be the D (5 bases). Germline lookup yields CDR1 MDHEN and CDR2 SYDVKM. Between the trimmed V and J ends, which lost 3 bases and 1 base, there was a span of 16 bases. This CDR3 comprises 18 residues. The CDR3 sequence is CASSLGQGNPSGANVLTF. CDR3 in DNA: TGTGCCAGCAGTTTGGGGCAGGGAAACCCATCTGGGGCCAACGTCCTGACTTTC.

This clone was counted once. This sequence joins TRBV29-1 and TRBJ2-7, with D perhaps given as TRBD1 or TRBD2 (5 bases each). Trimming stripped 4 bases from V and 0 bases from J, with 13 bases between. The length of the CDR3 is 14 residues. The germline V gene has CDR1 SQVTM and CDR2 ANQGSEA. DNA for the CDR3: TGCAGCGTTGGAGGGGACGGAAGCTCCTACGAGCAGTACTTC. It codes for CSVGGDGSSYEQYF.

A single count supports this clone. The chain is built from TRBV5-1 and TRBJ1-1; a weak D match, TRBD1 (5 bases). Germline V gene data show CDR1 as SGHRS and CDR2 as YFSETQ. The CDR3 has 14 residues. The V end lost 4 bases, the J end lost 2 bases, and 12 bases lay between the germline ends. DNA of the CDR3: TGCGCCAGCAGCCCGGGGGACTTCAACACTGAAGCTTTCTTT. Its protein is CASSPGDFNTEAFF.

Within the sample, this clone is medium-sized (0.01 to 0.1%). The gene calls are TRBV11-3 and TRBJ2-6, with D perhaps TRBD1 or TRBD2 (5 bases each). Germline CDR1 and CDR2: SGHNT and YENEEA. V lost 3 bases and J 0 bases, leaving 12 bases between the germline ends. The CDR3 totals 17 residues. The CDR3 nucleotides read TGTGCCAGCAGCTTGGCTGGGGGAAGCTCTGGGGCCAACGTCCTGACTTTC. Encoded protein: CASSLAGGSSGANVLTF. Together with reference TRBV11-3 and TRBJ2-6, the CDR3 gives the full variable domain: EAGVVQSPRYKIIEKKQPVAFWCNPISGHNTLYWYLQNLGQGPELLIRYENEEAVDDSQLPKDRFSAERLKGVDSTLKIQPAELGDSAVYLCASSLAGGSSGANVLTFGAGSRLTVL.

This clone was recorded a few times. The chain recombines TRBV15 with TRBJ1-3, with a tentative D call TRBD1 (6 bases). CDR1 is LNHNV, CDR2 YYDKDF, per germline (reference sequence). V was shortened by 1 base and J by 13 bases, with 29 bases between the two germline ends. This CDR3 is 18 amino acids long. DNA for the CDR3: TGTGCCACCAGCAGAGGAGGAGCAGGGACACTTTTAATCAATCCAATATATTTT. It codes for CATSRGGAGTLLINPIYF.

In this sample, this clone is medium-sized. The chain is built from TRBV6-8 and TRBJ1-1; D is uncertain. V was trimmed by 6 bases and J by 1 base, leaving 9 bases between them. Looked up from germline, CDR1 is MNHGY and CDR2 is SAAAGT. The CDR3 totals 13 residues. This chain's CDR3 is CASSPGPNTEAFF. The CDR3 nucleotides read TGTGCCAGCAGCCCAGGACCGAACACTGAAGCTTTCTTT.

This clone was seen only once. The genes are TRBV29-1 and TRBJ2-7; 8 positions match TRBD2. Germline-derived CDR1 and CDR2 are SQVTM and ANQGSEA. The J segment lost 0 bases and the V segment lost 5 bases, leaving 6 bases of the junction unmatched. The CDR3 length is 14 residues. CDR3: CSVRTGGDSYEQYF. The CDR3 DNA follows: TGCAGCGTTAGAACGGGGGGGGACTCCTACGAGCAGTACTTC.

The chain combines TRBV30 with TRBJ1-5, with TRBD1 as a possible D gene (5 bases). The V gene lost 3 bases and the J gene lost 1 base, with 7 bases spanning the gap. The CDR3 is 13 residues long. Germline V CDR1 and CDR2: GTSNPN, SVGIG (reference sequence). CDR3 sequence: CAWSRESNQPQHF. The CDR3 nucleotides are TGTGCCTGGAGCAGGGAGAGCAATCAGCCCCAGCATTTT.

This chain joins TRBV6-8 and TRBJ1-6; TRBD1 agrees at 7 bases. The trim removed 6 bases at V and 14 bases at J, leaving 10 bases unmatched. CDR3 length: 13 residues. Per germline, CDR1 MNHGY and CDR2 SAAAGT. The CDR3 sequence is CASSASQGLALHF. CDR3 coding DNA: TGTGCCAGCAGCGCCTCACAGGGGTTAGCCCTCCACTTT.

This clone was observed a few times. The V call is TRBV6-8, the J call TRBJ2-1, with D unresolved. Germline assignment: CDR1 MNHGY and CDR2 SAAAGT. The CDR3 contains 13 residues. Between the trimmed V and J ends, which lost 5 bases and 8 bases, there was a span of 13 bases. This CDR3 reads CASSDEVRDEQFF. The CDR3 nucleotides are TGTGCCAGCAGTGACGAGGTACGGGATGAGCAGTTCTTC.

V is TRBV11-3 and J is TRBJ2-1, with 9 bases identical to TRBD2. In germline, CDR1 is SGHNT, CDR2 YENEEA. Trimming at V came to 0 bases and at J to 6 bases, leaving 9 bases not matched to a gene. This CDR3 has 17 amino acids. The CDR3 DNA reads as TGTGCCAGCAGCTTAGATAGCGGGGGAGCCCCTGGCAATGAGCAGTTCTTC. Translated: CASSLDSGGAPGNEQFF.

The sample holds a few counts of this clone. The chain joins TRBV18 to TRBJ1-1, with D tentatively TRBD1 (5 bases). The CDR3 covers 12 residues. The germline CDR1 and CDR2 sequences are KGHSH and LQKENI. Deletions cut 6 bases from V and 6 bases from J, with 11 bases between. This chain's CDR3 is CASSLQGAEAFF. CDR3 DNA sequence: TGTGCCAGCTCCCTCCAGGGAGCTGAAGCTTTCTTT.

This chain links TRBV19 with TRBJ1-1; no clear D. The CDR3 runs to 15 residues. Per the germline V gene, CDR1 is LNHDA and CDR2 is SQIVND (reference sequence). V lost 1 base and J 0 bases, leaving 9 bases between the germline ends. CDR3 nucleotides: TGTGCCAGTAGTATAGGGAGGAGGATGAACACTGAAGCTTTCTTT. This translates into CASSIGRRMNTEAFF.

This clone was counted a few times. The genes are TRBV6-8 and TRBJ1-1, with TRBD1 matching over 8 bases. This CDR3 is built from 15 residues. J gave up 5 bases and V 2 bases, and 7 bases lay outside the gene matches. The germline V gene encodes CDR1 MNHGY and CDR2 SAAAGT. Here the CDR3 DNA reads TGTGCCAGCAGTTACGGCGGAGACAGGGGAACTGAAGCTTTCTTT. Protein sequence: CASSYGGDRGTEAFF.